This TCR beta chain was found in a study of cytomegalovirus exposure and HLA in healthy donors (dated by TCRdb to about 2017). Some background on the complete study: An earlier analysis of 587 of the donors reported roughly 300 Gb of sequence data and 117 million unique TCR beta sequences obtained from around 180 million T cells. Roughly 300 gigabases of sequencing data and tens of millions of unique TCR sequences made up an early release that covered roughly 670 HLA-typed donors. About 5 DR-DQ haplotypes were handled as single units for association and clustering, since linkage in the cohort was strong. On average, 235,054 unique TCR beta nucleotide sequences were sequenced per donor among 300 to 500 genotyped donors of the cohort, with roughly 18% of those sequences being non-productive. All discovery cohort repertoires had been generated using a single sequencing platform. To study patterns of TCR occurrence, a later analysis re-analyzed previously published TCR beta repertoires from around 700 donors and added high-resolution HLA genotyping. In a later genetic analysis, genome-wide SNP genotypes for about three fifths of the roughly 670 donors were used, and that subset was treated as a discovery cohort. An earlier analysis of 587 of the donors used high-throughput TCR beta sequencing to judge whether each TCR beta V gene segment behaved as functional or pseudogenic. Donor age, sex, ethnicity and CMV serostatus were collected together with the repertoire data. Of the roughly 400 genotyped donors, 81% were placed in the genetic ancestry cluster associated with self-reported Caucasian donors. Typing coverage differed by locus: A, B, C, DRB1 and DQB1 were typed in roughly 620-630 donors, DQA1 in roughly 500, DPA1 in 606, and DPB1 in roughly 450. To predict cytomegalovirus infection status, the study brought together high-throughput TCR immunosequencing, statistical association of individual TCRs with disease status, and machine learning. In the later analysis, no new phenotypic data were used to find candidate immune exposures; instead, reliance was placed on TCR beta sequences and their occurrence across donors. Both class I and class II loci were covered by HLA typing, at four-digit resolution. A separate validation cohort of 100 to 150 different subjects was used in addition to the roughly 700-subject first cohort. The study used immunosequencing to profile the T cell repertoires of around 600 subjects and linked those repertoires to cytomegalovirus serostatus. The study aimed to test whether cataloging public T cell receptors could reveal signatures of past pathogen exposure.

Library construction relied on the immunoSEQ multiplex PCR assay. The multiplex PCR relied on a mix of 60 forward primers for TCR Vbeta segments and 13 reverse primers for TCR Jbeta segments. The CDR3 region of rearranged TCR beta genes was amplified from genomic DNA by a multiplex PCR assay. On the Illumina HiSeq System, the amplified TCR beta libraries were sequenced as 87-base-pair reads. As for the original processing: In a later analysis, 70 million to 95 million unique TCR beta chains were counted across the roughly 610 repertoires, and roughly 11 million of these chains were shared by at least two donors. Raw reads were error-corrected and collapsed into unique sequences by a nearest-neighbor algorithm in which closely related sequences were merged to remove PCR and sequencing errors. V, D and J gene segments were assigned by aligning CDR3 sequences to IMGT reference sequences. Each retained sequence needed at least a six-nucleotide match to both a V gene segment and a J gene segment. Rearrangements were classified as productive when the CDR3 lacked stop codons and remained in frame with V and J, and all other rearrangements were classified as non-productive. Following IMGT convention, CDR3 was defined as the stretch from the second conserved V-encoded cysteine up to the conserved J-encoded phenylalanine. Sequences without an unambiguous match to a single V gene segment were excluded from the earlier analysis of approximately 600 of the donors. An earlier analysis of a few hundred of the donors called V segments functional above 56.7% productive rearrangements and segregating when the between-donor standard deviation exceeded 5%. A statistical classification framework was built to diagnose cytomegalovirus status from the catalog of TCR beta chain sequences. A later analysis assigned V and J genes by comparing TCR nucleotide sequences with IMGT/GENE-DB human TR gene sequences. Using the TCRdist pipeline, a later analysis assigned CDR3 sequences along with most-parsimonious VDJ recombination scenarios. In a later analysis, each TCR beta chain was defined by its CDR3 amino acid sequence together with its V-gene family, and reads without a unique V-gene family were excluded. As a way to deal with suspected cross-contamination and a sequencing artifact, a later analysis dropped 450 to 600 nucleotide sequences that were highly shared and had low generation probability. In a later analysis, a clonal expansion index was calculated for each public chain from normalized within-repertoire ranks of inferred template counts. In a later analysis, generation probabilities were computed using a VDJ recombination model fitted to out-of-frame rearrangements, and the results were checked against IGoR. A later analysis scored TCR-TCR, TCR-HLA and TCR-CMV co-occurrence with hypergeometric tests, applying a repertoire-size bias correction to TCR pairs. To estimate false discovery rates, a later analysis permuted the HLA or CMV assignments 20 times. A later analysis grouped co-occurring TCRs with DBSCAN, adding TCRdist sequence similarity when clustering within HLA-allele-positive subsets. Repertoires with fewer than 30,000 or more than 120,000 public chains were left out of co-occurrence clustering, as were four to six repertoires with anomalous nucleotide sharing. Sourced from immuneACCESS, this table was stored by TCRdb with only in-frame sequences that have V and J called. A share of the clones is absent; for the studies checked, an unresolved V gene accounts for under half, and the remainder has no known explanation. V and J calls and clone size follow that table, whereas D and trimming were derived from the DNA. This sample's table contains more than 75,000 clones. The top ten clones comprise about 16% of the sample.

The cohort was made up of 666 healthy bone marrow donors. Cohort members were all nominally healthy when sampled, although unrecorded immune exposures were likely present. The donor was CMV seropositive and belonged to the group of around 300 seropositive cohort members. Each donor provided a peripheral blood sample, and peripheral blood mononuclear cells were used for TCR beta sequencing. Genomic DNA extraction from the blood cell samples was performed with the Qiagen DNeasy Blood Extraction Kit. Trimming at the junction amounts to 6 bases on V and 6 bases on J, and the germline ends lie 13 bases apart. The germline V gene specifies SGHTA as CDR1 and FQGNSA as CDR2. The CDR3 covers 13 residues, taking in both the cysteine and the phenylalanine. The kept DNA is CDR3 alone, 39 bases in frame from the first base. The paper as a whole reports these results and caveats: According to a later analysis, most CMV-associated TCR beta chains appeared to be HLA-restricted, and the HLA associations seemed to be driven largely by CMV exposure. The earlier analysis of a few hundred of the donors excluded roughly 17 rarely observed V segments, including chromosome 9 orphons, because counts were too low. Some IMGT-functional V segments, including TRBV6-2 and TRBV6-3, could not be distinguished by the 87-base-pair reads and were therefore excluded. Compared with equally common non-associated chains, HLA-associated TCR beta chains in a later analysis were more clonally expanded and had lower generation probabilities. A later analysis reported that several top co-occurrence clusters appeared linked to parvovirus B19, influenza, CMV and Epstein-Barr virus. The cohort was sequenced for TCR beta chains only, and without alpha or paired-chain data the features that could be detected were limited. Specific HLA alleles were associated with about 17,000 TCR beta sequences at a false discovery rate of 0.05 in a later analysis. A cluster of highly shared sequence variants was judged likely to be a technical artifact of the sequencing pipeline. Immune exposure information for the cohort was limited to CMV serostatus. A further reported finding was that TCR beta sequences accurately predicted the HLA-A and HLA-B alleles for most subjects in the first cohort. In an earlier analysis of about 600 of the donors, most TCR beta V segments appeared in productive rearrangements about 87% or about 30% of the time, broadly matching IMGT annotations. The authors suggested that the approach could potentially be generalized to other disease states and immunological phenotypes. In vitro tests confirmed that a few of the cytomegalovirus-associated TCR beta chains recognize cytomegalovirus antigens. Linkage disequilibrium might explain the correlated functional status among segregating V segments, but an unknown experimental factor could not be ruled out. Presence/absence analyses assumed roughly uniform sequencing depth across donors, an assumption that may not hold. Cytomegalovirus status was reported to be diagnosed by the classifier with high specificity and sensitivity in both the original and validation cohorts. Assigning TCR associations to individual alleles was difficult when HLA alleles, especially DR and DQ, strongly co-occurred. Because HLA typing was unavailable for some donors at each locus, only the typed subset was used in association tests. According to a later genetic analysis, donors in an Asian-associated ancestry cluster had fewer N-insertions in productive TCRs than the approximately 700-donor mean. In the study, 150 to 200 TCR beta chains were listed as associated with cytomegalovirus. While some public TCRs were present in many individuals, most TCR sequences turned up only very rarely across donors. An association between a missense DCLRE1C variant and V-gene and J-gene trimming of TCR beta chains was found in a later genetic analysis and replicated in an independent cohort. According to a later analysis, TCR association rates differed among HLA loci, with DRB1 alleles showing the most associated TCRs and HLA-C alleles showing the fewest.

For this clone: No antigen is known for it.

The receptor was isolated from a man aged 50-59 years in good health and CMV-seropositive. The rearrangement combines TRBV7-2 with TRBJ2-3, with the D segment identity uncertain. The sequencing input was PBMCs. The encoded CDR3 is CASSDSRVDTQYF. The DNA sequence is as follows: TGTGCCAGCAGTGACTCGAGAGTCGATACGCAGTATTTT.